Below, 6 T cell receptor beta chains from the same sample are listed, as sequenced in a study of identical twins. TCRdb fed the 5' RACE reads into MiXCR, producing one record per CDR3 protein. The profile covers some 270,000 distinct CDR3 sequences, with about 8.5% appearing a single time and approximately 3% taken by the ten largest. These data were likewise used in another study, on yellow fever vaccine responses in identical twins.

The sample consisted of CD8+ T cells sorted from blood. All receptors come from a woman younger than 30 in good health.

CDR3: CASSLSGRGQRWQFF. The CDR3, as DNA: TGTGCCAGCAGTTTATCGGGCAGGGGGCAACGTTGGCAGTTCTTC. The V gene is TRBV27, the J gene TRBJ2-1, with 8 bases identical to TRBD1. The germline V gene encodes CDR1 MNHEY and CDR2 SMNVEV (reference sequence). J was trimmed by 12 bases and V by 0 bases; bases with no gene match: 10. The CDR3 length is 15 residues.

This clonotype was observed a few times. CDR3: CASSSPQNTGELFF. The CDR3 DNA reads TGTGCCAGCAGTTCACCGCAGAACACCGGGGAGCTGTTTTTT. The chain couples TRBV27 to TRBJ2-2; no reliable D call. Trimming pared 4 bases from V and 1 base from J, leaving 7 bases between. In germline, CDR1 is MNHEY, CDR2 SMNVEV (reference sequence). The CDR3 sequence is 14 residues long.

The rearrangement links TRBV12-3 or TRBV12-4 to TRBJ2-7, with D possibly being TRBD2 (6 bases). The germline V and J ends were trimmed by 2 bases and 5 bases, with 13 bases remaining between them. The CDR3 extends over 14 amino acids. The CDR3 loop is CASSLIGGSHEQYF. The DNA of the CDR3 is TGTGCCAGCAGTTTAATAGGAGGGTCCCACGAGCAGTACTTC.

This clonotype was recorded many times. The chain links TRBV27 to TRBJ2-1, with D tentatively TRBD2 (5 bases). The CDR3 is made up of 16 amino acids. Trimming removed 5 bases at V and 0 bases at J, with 14 bases between. Looked up from germline, CDR1 is MNHEY and CDR2 is SMNVEV (reference sequence). CDR3 loop: CASSPRLGSSYNEQFF. Here the CDR3 DNA reads TGTGCCAGCAGTCCTAGATTAGGGAGCTCCTACAATGAGCAGTTCTTC.

Many counts were recorded for this clonotype. The V call is TRBV7-6, the J call TRBJ2-1; the match to TRBD2 covers 11 bases. Germline V CDR1 and CDR2: SGHVS, FNYEAQ. The trim removed 4 bases at V and 2 bases at J, leaving 4 bases unmatched. CDR3 size: 16 residues. CDR3 region: CASSWMTSGAYNEQFF. For the CDR3, the DNA is TGTGCCAGCAGCTGGATGACTAGCGGGGCCTACAATGAGCAGTTCTTC.

The gene calls are TRBV6-2 or TRBV6-3 and TRBJ2-3; D may be TRBD1 or TRBD2 (5 bases each). Trimming cost V 5 bases and J 2 bases, with 14 bases left between them. The CDR3 runs 15 residues. Per germline, CDR1 MNHEY and CDR2 SVGEGT. The CDR3 spells CASSDRDEVTDTQYF. The CDR3 nucleotides are TGTGCCAGCAGTGACCGGGACGAGGTCACAGATACGCAGTATTTT.